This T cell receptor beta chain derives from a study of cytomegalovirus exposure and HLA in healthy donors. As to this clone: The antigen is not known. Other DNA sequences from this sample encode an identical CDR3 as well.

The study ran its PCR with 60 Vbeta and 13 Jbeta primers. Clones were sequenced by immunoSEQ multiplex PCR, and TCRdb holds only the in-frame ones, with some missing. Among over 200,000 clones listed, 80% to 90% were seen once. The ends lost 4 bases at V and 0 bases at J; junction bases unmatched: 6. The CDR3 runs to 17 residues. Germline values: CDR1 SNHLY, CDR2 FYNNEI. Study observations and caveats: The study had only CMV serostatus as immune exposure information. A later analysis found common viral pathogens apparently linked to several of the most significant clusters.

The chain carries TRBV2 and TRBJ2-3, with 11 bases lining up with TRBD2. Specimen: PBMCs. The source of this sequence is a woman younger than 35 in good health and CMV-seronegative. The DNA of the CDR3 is TGTGCCAGCAGTGGATTATGGACTAGCGGGAGCACAGATACGCAGTATTTT. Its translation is CASSGLWTSGSTDTQYF.